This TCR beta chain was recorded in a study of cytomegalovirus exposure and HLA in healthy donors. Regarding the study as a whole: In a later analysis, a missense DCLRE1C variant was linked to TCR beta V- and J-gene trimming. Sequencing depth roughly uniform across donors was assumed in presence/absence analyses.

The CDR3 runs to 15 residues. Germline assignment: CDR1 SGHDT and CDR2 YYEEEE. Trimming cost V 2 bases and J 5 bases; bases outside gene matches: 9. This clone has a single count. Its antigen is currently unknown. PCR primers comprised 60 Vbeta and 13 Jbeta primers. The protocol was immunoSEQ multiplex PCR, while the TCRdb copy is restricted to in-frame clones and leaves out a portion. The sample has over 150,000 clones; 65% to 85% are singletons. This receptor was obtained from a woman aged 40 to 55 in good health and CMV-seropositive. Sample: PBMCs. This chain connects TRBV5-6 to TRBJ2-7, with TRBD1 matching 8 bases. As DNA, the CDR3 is TGTGCCAGCAGCTTTAGATCCAGGGGGCACGACGAGCAGTACTTC. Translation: CASSFRSRGHDEQYF.